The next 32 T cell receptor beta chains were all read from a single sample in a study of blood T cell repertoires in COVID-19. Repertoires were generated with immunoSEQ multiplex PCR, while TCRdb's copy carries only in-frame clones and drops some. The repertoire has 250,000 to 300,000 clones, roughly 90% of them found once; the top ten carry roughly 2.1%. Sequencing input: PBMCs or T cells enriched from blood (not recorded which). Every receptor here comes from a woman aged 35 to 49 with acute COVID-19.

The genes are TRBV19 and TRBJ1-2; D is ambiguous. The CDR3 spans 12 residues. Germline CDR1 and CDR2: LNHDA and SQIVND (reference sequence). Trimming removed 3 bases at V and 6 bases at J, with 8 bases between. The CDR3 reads CASSMRSHGYTF. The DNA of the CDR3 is TGTGCCAGTAGTATGAGGAGTCATGGCTACACCTTC.

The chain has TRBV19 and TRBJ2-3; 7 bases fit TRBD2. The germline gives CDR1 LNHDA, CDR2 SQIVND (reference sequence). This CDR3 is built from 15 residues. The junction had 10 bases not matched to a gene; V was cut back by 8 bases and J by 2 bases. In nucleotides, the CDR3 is TGTGCCAGTCGGGCGGGAGCCCCTGACACAGATACGCAGTATTTT. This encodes CASRAGAPDTDTQYF. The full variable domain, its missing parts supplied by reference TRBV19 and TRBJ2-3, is DGGITQSPKYLFRKEGQNVTLSCEQNLNHDAMYWYRQDPGQGLRLIYYSQIVNDFQKGDIAEGYSVSREKKESFPLTVTSAQKNPTAFYLCASRAGAPDTDTQYFGPGTRLTVL.

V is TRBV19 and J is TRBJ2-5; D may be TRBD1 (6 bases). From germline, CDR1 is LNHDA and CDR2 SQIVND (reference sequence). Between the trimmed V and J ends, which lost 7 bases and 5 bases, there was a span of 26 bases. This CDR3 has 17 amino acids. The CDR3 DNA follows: TGTGCCAGTATGAGGGGGAGAAGCGGCTCTCCCGGGGAGACCCAGTACTTC. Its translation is CASMRGRSGSPGETQYF.

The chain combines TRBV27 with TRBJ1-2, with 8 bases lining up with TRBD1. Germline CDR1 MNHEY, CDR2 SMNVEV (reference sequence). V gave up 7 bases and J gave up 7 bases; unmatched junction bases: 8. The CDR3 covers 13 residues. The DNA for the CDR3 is TGTGCCAGCAAGCAACAGGGGGTTGTTGGCTACACCTTC. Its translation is CASKQQGVVGYTF.

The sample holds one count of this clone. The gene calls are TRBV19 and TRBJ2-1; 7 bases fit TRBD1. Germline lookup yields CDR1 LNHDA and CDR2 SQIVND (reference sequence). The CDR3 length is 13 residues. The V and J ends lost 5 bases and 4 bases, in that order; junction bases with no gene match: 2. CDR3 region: CASSPDRYNEQFF. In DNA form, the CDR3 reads TGTGCCAGTAGTCCGGACAGGTACAATGAGCAGTTCTTC.

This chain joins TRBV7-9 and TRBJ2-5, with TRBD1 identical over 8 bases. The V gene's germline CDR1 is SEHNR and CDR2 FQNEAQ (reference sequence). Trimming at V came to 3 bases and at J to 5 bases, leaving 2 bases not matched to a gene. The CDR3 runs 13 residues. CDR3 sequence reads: CASSLDRVETQYF. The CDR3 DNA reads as TGTGCCAGCAGCTTGGACAGGGTCGAGACCCAGTACTTC.

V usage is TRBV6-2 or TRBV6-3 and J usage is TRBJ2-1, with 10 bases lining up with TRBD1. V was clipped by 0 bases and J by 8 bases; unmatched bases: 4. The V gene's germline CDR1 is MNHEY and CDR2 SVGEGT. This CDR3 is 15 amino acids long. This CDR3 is CASSYSGTGDYEQFF. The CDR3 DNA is TGTGCCAGCAGTTACTCGGGGACAGGGGATTATGAGCAGTTCTTC.

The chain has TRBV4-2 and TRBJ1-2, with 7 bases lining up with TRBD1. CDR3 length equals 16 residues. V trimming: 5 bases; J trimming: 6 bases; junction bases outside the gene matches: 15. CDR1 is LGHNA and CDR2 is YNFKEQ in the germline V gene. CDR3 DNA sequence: TGTGCCAGCAGCTACGTGGACAGGTACCGGGTGCATGGCTACACCTTC. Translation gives CASSYVDRYRVHGYTF.

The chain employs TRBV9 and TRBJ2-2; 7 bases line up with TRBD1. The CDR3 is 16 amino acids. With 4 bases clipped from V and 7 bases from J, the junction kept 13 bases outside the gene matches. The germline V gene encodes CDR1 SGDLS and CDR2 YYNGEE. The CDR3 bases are TGTGCCAGCAGCCCTCGGACAGGCGTAGCCCGCGGGGAGCTGTTTTTT. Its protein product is CASSPRTGVARGELFF.

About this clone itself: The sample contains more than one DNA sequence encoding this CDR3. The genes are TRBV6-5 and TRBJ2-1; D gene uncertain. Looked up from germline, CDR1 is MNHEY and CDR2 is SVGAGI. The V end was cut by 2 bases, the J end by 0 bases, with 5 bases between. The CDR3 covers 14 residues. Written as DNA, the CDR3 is TGTGCCAGCAGTTACAGGAGCTCCTACAATGAGCAGTTCTTC. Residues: CASSYRSSYNEQFF.

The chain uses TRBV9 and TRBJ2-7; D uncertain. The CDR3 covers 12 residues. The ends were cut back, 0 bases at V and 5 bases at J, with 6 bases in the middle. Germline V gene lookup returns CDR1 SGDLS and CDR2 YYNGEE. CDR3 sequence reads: CASSVDQNEQYF. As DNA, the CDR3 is TGTGCCAGCAGCGTAGATCAGAACGAGCAGTACTTC.

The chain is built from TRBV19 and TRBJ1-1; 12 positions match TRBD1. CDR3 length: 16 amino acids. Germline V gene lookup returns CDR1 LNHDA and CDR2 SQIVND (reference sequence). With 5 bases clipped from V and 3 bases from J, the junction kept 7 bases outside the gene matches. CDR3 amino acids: CASSSGQGARDTEAFF. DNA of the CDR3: TGTGCCAGTAGTTCGGGACAGGGGGCGCGGGACACTGAAGCTTTCTTT.

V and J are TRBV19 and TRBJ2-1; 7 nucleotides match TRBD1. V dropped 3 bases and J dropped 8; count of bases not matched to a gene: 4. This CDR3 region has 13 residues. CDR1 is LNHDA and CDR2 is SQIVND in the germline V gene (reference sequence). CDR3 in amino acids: CASSMKGAYEQFF. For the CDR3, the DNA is TGTGCCAGTAGTATGAAGGGGGCATATGAGCAGTTCTTC.

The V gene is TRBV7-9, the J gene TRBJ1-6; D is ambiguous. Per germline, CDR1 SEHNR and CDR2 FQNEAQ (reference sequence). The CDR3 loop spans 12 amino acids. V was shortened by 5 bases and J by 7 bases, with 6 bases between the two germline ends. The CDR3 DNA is TGTGCCAGCAGCCGCGTAAATTCACCCCTCCACTTT. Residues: CASSRVNSPLHF.

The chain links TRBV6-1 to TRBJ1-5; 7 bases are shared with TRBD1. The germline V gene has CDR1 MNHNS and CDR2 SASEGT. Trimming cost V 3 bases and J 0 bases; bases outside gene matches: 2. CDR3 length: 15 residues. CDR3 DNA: TGTGCCAGCAGTGAGGGACAGATTAGCAATCAGCCCCAGCATTTT. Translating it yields CASSEGQISNQPQHF.

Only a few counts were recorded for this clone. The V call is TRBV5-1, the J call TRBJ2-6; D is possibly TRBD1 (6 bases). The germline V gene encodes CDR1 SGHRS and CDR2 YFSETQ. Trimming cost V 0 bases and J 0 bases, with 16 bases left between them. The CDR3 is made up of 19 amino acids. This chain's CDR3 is CASSLAPTGLISGANVLTF. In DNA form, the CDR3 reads TGCGCCAGCAGCTTGGCCCCGACAGGACTTATCTCTGGGGCCAACGTCCTGACTTTC. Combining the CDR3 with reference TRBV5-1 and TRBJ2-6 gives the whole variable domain KAGVTQTPRYLIKTRGQQVTLSCSPISGHRSVSWYQQTPGQGLQFLFEYFSETQRNKGNFPGRFSGRQFSNSRSEMNVSTLELGDSALYLCASSLAPTGLISGANVLTFGAGSRLTVL.

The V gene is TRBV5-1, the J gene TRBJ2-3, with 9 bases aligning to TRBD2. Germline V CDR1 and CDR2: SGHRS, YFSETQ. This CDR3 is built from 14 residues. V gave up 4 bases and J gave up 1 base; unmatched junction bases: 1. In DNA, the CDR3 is TGCGCCAGCAGCCGGACTAGCGGCACAGATACGCAGTATTTT. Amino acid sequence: CASSRTSGTDTQYF.

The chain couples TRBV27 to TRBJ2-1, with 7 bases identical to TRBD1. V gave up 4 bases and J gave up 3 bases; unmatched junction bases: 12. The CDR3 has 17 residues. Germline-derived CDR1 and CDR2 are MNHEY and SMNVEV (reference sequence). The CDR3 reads CASSSGRVSGGYNEQFF. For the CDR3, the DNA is TGTGCCAGCAGTTCGGGCAGGGTGTCAGGGGGCTACAATGAGCAGTTCTTC.

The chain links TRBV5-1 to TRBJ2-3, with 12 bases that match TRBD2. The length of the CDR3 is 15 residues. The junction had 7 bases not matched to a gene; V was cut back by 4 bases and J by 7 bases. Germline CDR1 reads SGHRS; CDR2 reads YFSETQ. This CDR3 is CASSPTSGGDYTQYF. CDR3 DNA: TGCGCCAGCAGCCCGACTAGCGGGGGAGATTATACGCAGTATTTT. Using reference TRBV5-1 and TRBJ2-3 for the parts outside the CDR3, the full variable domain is KAGVTQTPRYLIKTRGQQVTLSCSPISGHRSVSWYQQTPGQGLQFLFEYFSETQRNKGNFPGRFSGRQFSNSRSEMNVSTLELGDSALYLCASSPTSGGDYTQYFGPGTRLTVL.

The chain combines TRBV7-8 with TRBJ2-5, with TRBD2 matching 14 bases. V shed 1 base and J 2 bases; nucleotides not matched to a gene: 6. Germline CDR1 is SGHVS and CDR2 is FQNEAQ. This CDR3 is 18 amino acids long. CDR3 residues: CASSLGRLAGGQQETQYF. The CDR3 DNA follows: TGTGCCAGCAGCTTAGGCCGACTAGCGGGGGGGCAGCAAGAGACCCAGTACTTC.

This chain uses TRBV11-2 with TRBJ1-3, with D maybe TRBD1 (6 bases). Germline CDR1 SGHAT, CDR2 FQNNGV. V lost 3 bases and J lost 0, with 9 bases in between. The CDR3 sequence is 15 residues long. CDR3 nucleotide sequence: TGTGCCAGCAGCTTCACAGGGAGCTCTGGAAACACCATATATTTT. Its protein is CASSFTGSSGNTIYF.

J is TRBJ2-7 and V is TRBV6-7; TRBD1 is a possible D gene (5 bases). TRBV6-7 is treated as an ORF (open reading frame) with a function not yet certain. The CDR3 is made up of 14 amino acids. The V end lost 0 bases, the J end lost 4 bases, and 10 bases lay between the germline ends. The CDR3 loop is CASSYSGQEYEQYF. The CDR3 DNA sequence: TGTGCCAGCAGTTACTCTGGACAAGAATACGAGCAGTACTTC.

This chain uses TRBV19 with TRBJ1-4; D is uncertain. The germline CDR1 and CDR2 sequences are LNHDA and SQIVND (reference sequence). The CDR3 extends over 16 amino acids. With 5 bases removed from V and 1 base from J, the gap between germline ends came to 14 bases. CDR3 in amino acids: CASSFSSGLTNEKLFF. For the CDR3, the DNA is TGTGCCAGTAGTTTTTCATCCGGTTTAACTAATGAAAAACTGTTTTTT.

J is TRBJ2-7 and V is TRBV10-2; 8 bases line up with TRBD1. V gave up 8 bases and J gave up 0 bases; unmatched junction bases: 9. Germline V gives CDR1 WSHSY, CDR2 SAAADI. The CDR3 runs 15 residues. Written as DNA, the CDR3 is TGCGCCAGCGGCCAATTTACAGGGGGCTCCTACGAGCAGTACTTC. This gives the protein CASGQFTGGSYEQYF.

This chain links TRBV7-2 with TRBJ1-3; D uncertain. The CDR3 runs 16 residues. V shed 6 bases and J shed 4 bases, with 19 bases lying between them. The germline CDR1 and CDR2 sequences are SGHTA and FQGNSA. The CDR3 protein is CASSQQISSGGNTIYF. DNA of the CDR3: TGTGCCAGCAGTCAACAAATCTCCTCGGGGGGAAACACCATATATTTT.

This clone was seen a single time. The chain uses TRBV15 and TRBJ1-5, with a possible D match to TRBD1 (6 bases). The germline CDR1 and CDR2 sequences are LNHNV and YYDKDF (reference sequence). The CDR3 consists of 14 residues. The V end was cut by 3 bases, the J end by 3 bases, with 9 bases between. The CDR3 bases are TGTGCCACCAGCAGTGACAGGTTCAATCAGCCCCAGCATTTT. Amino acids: CATSSDRFNQPQHF.

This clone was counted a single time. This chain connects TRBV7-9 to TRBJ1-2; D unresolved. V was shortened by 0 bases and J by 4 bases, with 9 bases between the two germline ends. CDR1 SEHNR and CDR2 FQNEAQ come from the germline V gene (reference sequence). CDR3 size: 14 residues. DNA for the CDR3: TGTGCCAGCAGCTTAGCGGGCGTGTCCTATGGCTACACCTTC. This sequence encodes CASSLAGVSYGYTF. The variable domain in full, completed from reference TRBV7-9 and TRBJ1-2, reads DTGVSQNPRHKITKRGQNVTFRCDPISEHNRLYWYRQTLGQGPEFLTYFQNEAQLEKSRLLSDRFSAERPKGSFSTLEIQRTEQGDSAMYLCASSLAGVSYGYTFGSGTRLTVV.

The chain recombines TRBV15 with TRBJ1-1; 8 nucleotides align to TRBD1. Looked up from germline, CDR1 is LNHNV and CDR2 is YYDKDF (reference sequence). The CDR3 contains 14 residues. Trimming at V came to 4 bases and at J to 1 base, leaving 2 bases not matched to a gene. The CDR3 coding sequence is TGTGCCACCAGCAACCAGGGGGCGAACACTGAAGCTTTCTTT. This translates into CATSNQGANTEAFF.

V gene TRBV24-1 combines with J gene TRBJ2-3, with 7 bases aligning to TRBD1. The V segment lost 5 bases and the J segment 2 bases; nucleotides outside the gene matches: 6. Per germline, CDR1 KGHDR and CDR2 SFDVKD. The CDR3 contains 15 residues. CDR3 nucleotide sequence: TGTGCCACCAGTGTCCCGGGACAGACCACAGATACGCAGTATTTT. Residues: CATSVPGQTTDTQYF.

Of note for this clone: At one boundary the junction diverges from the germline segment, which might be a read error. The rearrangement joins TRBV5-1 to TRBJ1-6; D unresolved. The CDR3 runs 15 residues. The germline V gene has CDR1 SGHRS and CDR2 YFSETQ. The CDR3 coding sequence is TGCGCCAGCAGCTTGGAGGTGGGGAGTAATTTACCCCTCCACTTT. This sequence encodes CASSLEVGSNLPLHF. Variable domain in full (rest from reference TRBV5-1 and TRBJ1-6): KAGVTQTPRYLIKTRGQQVTLSCSPISGHRSVSWYQQTPGQGLQFLFEYFSETQRNKGNFPGRFSGRQFSNSRSEMNVSTLELGDSALYLCASSLEVGSNLPLHFGNGTRLTVT.

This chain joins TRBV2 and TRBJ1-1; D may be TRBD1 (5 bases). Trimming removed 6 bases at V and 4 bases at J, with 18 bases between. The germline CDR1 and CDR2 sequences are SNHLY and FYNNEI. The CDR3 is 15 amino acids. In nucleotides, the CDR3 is TGTGCCAGCAGCCCTTCAACAGGTTGGGGCACTGAAGCTTTCTTT. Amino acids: CASSPSTGWGTEAFF. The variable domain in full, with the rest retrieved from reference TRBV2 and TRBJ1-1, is EPEVTQTPSHQVTQMGQEVILRCVPISNHLYFYWYRQILGQKVEFLVSFYNNEISEKSEIFDDQFSVERPDGSNFTLKIRSTKLEDSAMYFCASSPSTGWGTEAFFGQGTRLTVV.

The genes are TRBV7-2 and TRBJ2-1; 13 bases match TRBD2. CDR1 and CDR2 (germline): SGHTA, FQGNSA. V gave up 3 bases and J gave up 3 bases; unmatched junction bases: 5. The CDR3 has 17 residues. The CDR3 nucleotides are TGTGCCAGCAGCTTTTCTGGGACTAGCGGGAACTACAATGAGCAGTTCTTC. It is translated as CASSFSGTSGNYNEQFF.